Listed below are T cell receptor beta chains from one sample, sequenced in a study of blood T cell repertoires in COVID-19. The table came from immunoSEQ multiplex PCR; TCRdb's copy has only in-frame clones and leaves some out. The sample carries roughly 250,000 clones, around four fifths recorded once. The sequencing input was peripheral blood. These receptors were collected from a woman aged 40 to 50 with active or convalescent COVID-19. Each CDR3 is given with its conserved first and last residue. D genes are given only for firm matches. Not all rows give a size; the values are once, few, many and, for expanded clones, a class.

CDR3 DNA	CDR3 protein	V gene	CDR3 length	D gene	J gene	clone size
TGTGCCAGCAGCTTGTCCAGGGGTCGCACTGAAGCTTTCTTT	CASSLSRGRTEAFF	TRBV5-6	14	.	TRBJ1-1	.
TGTGCCAGCAGTGTAGCGAACACCGGGGAGCTGTTTTTT	CASSVANTGELFF	TRBV6-4	13	.	TRBJ2-2	.
TGTGCTAGTGGTCCGAACAGGGGTGGCTACACCTTC	CASGPNRGGYTF	TRBV12-5	12	TRBD1	TRBJ1-2	once
TGCAGCGTTGAAGGCAACAGGGGAGAGCAGTTCTTC	CSVEGNRGEQFF	TRBV29-1	12	TRBD1	TRBJ2-1	.
TGTGCCAGCAACAGCGCGGGAGAGCAGTTCTTC	CASNSAGEQFF	TRBV6-5	11	.	TRBJ2-1	.
TGTGCCAGCAGCCAATTGACCGGACAGTCTTGGATCGGCTACACCTTC	CASSQLTGQSWIGYTF	TRBV3-1/TRBV3-2	16	.	TRBJ1-2	.
TGTGCCAGCAGTTACTCGATCGGGGGTGAGACCCAGTACTTC	CASSYSIGGETQYF	TRBV6-5	14	.	TRBJ2-5	.
TGTGCCAGCAGCTTTATGCCAGGGCCTTCTGGAAACACCATATATTTT	CASSFMPGPSGNTIYF	TRBV11-2	16	.	TRBJ1-3	few
TGTGCCATCAGTCAGGACACATTGAACACCGGGGAGCTGTTTTTT	CAISQDTLNTGELFF	TRBV10-3	15	.	TRBJ2-2	few
TGTGCCTGGTCTCAGGGGGGCACTAATGAAAAACTGTTTTTT	CAWSQGGTNEKLFF	TRBV30	14	TRBD1	TRBJ1-4	.
TGTGCCACCAGGACGAGCGGACTAGCGGGGCGGGAGACCCAGTACTTC	CATRTSGLAGRETQYF	TRBV15	16	TRBD2	TRBJ2-5	.
TGTGCCATCAGTGATATCAGGGATCAAGAGACCCAGTACTTC	CAISDIRDQETQYF	TRBV10-3	14	.	TRBJ2-5	once
TGCAGCGCCAGCCACGGGACAGGGACCGGCTACACCTTC	CSASHGTGTGYTF	TRBV29-1	13	TRBD1	TRBJ1-2	few
TGTGCCAGCAGTTCTGCCGGGGGGAACCGGGAAAAACTGTTTTTT	CASSSAGGNREKLFF	TRBV28	15	.	TRBJ1-4	.
TGTGCCAGCAGTTTATACGGTGAGGGTTCACCCCTCCACTTT	CASSLYGEGSPLHF	TRBV28	14	.	TRBJ1-6	.
TGCGCCAGCAGCCCCTACGGGGGGCCTCCCACAGATACGCAGTATTTT	CASSPYGGPPTDTQYF	TRBV4-1	16	.	TRBJ2-3	.
TGTGCCAGCAGCTTAAACGTAGCGGGGGGGATACGACCCTACAATGAGCAGTTCTTC	CASSLNVAGGIRPYNEQFF	TRBV7-8	19	TRBD2	TRBJ2-1	.
TGTGCCATCAGTGCAGACCGGGACTACCAAGAGACCCAGTACTTC	CAISADRDYQETQYF	TRBV10-3	15	.	TRBJ2-5	once
TGTGCCAGCAGCCACCTACCCCGACCCGGGGATGAGCAGTTCTTC	CASSHLPRPGDEQFF	TRBV3-1/TRBV3-2	15	.	TRBJ2-1	once
TGCGCCAGCAGCTTAGGGACTGAGGGTTCACCCCTCCACTTT	CASSLGTEGSPLHF	TRBV5-1	14	.	TRBJ1-6	.
TGCGCCAGCAGCCTCGGACAGGTCAACACCGGGGAGCTGTTTTTT	CASSLGQVNTGELFF	TRBV4-1	15	TRBD1	TRBJ2-2	.
TGCGCCAGCAGCCAAGATCCAGGGGGCGCGACTAATGAAAAACTGTTTTTT	CASSQDPGGATNEKLFF	TRBV4-1	17	TRBD1	TRBJ1-4	.